This T cell receptor beta chain was sequenced for a study of blood T cell repertoires in COVID-19 (dated by TCRdb to about 2020). As for the study more broadly: The collaborator samples originated in the United States, Italy and Spain and spanned the acute and convalescent phases of COVID-19. The repertoires were made available in a free public database intended to serve as a resource for research on the immune response to SARS-CoV-2. HLA class I and class II types, where available, came from metadata supplied by the sample provider rather than from assay-based typing. Samples were obtained from the ongoing ImmuneRACE study (first 160 participants) and from about 1,300 subjects provided by 6 global collaborators. The dataset comprised deeply sampled blood TCRbeta repertoires from subjects exposed to, actively infected with, or recovered from COVID-19. The material from the prospective study consisted of cDNA or gDNA derived from T cells, B-cell-depleted T cells, or PBMCs. Nearly every sample came with metadata listing a de-identified subject ID, COVID-19 status, age in years and sex.

TCRbeta CDR3 regions were amplified from genomic DNA using the immunoSEQ Assay, a bias-controlled multiplex PCR. The authors processed their data as follows. Nucleated cell counts per sample were estimated from amplification of reference gene primers within the assay. Sequence reads were collapsed and filtered to measure the absolute abundance of every unique TCRbeta CDR3 rearrangement. For each sample, productive Simpson clonality was calculated as the square root of Simpson's diversity index across productive rearrangements. Entries here come from immuneACCESS through TCRdb and include only in-frame sequences with V and J called. Some clones fail to appear in such tables; in the studies checked, an unresolved V gene covers under half of the shortfall, and the cause of the remainder is unknown. D and trimming come from the DNA, and the V and J calls and clone size come from that table. In all, the sample holds fewer than 200,000 clones, and roughly 86% of those were seen once. 7.7% of the sample is in the top ten clones.

The research as a whole found: Clinical and demographic metadata were provided uncurated, with the amount varying by source and participant.

Another Seattle source contributed samples from volunteer blood donors who had recovered from COVID-19. Whole blood was collected in K2EDTA tubes by collaborating institutions according to the institutions' own protocols. For TCRbeta analysis, collaborators shipped samples as frozen whole blood, isolated PBMCs, or DNA extracted from either of those sample types. Note on this clone: Its antigen target is currently unknown. The record has no base qualities; no much larger clone is one base away.

The sequence derives from a man aged 35 to 55 who had recovered from COVID-19. The sequencing sample was made of peripheral blood.

The base sequence is TGTGCCAGCGGATCGGCCTCTCTGGGGGCAGAGACCCAGTACTTC. Its coded protein is CASGSASLGAETQYF. This sequence uses TRBV28 and TRBJ2-5, with TRBD1 as a weak D call on 6 bases. Deletion took 8 bases off V and 4 bases off J, with a span of 20 bases between the germline ends. The CDR3 sequence holds 15 residues, the cysteine and phenylalanine included. Here the CDR3 DNA is all that survives: 45 bases in frame from base 1. Sequences MDHEN (CDR1) and SYDVKM (CDR2) are obtained from the germline V gene.